The 9 T cell receptor beta chains below all came from one sample that was sequenced in a study of beta chain features in type 1 diabetes. What was sequenced were expressed TCRB transcripts, since all of the isolated RNA had been reverse transcribed. Assay used: immunoSEQ multiplex PCR; TCRdb lists only in-frame clones, some missing. The sample contains about 450,000 clones, approximately 10% of which appear only once. Sequencing used naive CD4+ T cells from blood. Receptors originate from a woman younger than 30 in good health.

The chain links TRBV7-2 to TRBJ2-1; D uncertain. The CDR3 spans 13 residues. Germline V CDR1 and CDR2: SGHTA, FQGNSA. The ends were cut back, 3 bases at V and 6 bases at J, with 9 bases in the middle. The CDR3, as DNA: TGTGCCAGCAGCTTTCCCACAATCAATGAGCAGTTCTTC. Protein: CASSFPTINEQFF.

This clone was seen a few times. The sample holds other DNA sequences that translate to the same CDR3. The chain carries TRBV7-2 and TRBJ2-5, with unresolved D. The CDR3 is 13 residues long. Trimming cost V 3 bases and J 5 bases, with 10 bases left between them. The germline gives CDR1 SGHTA, CDR2 FQGNSA. DNA for the CDR3: TGTGCCAGCAGCTTTACGGGTGTGGAGACCCAGTACTTC. Translating it yields CASSFTGVETQYF.

CDR3 region: CASSPPGWNYGYTF. The CDR3 DNA sequence: TGTGCCAGCAGCCCGCCGGGTTGGAACTATGGCTACACCTTC. This chain joins TRBV21-1 and TRBJ1-2. TRBV21-1 is a known pseudogene. This CDR3 region has 14 residues.

This clone was counted between two and nine times. The chain recombines TRBV14 with TRBJ2-5; TRBD2 matches 8 bases. CDR3 size: 13 residues. Germline CDR1 and CDR2: SGHDN and FVKESK. The V segment lost 8 bases and the J segment 5 bases; nucleotides outside the gene matches: 7. The CDR3 here is CASSTSGSETQYF. CDR3 nucleotide sequence: TGTGCCAGCTCCACTAGCGGATCGGAGACCCAGTACTTC.

This clone came up a few times. The chain uses TRBV7-9 and TRBJ2-7; D unresolved. CDR3 length equals 11 residues. Germline lookup yields CDR1 SEHNR and CDR2 FQNEAQ (reference sequence). Trimming left V 4 bases short and J 4 bases short, with 5 bases between. CDR3 loop: CASSYVYEQYF. As DNA, the CDR3 is TGTGCCAGCAGCTACGTATACGAGCAGTACTTC.

The rearrangement joins TRBV7-2 to TRBJ2-1; the D gene is possibly TRBD2 (7 bases). The V and J ends lost 6 bases and 9 bases respectively, with 9 bases between them. The CDR3 runs 11 residues. Germline CDR1 SGHTA, CDR2 FQGNSA. CDR3 DNA sequence: TGTGCCAGCAGTAGGGGGGGTGAGCAGTTCTTC. Translating gives CASSRGGEQFF.

Only a few counts were recorded for this clone. The chain couples TRBV7-8 to TRBJ2-1; weak D call: TRBD1 (6 bases). Looked up from germline, CDR1 is SGHVS and CDR2 is FQNEAQ. The CDR3 is made up of 13 amino acids. Trimming cost V 2 bases and J 5 bases, with 7 bases left between them. This CDR3 reads CASSLNRDNEQFF. CDR3 nucleotides: TGTGCCAGCAGCTTAAACAGGGACAATGAGCAGTTCTTC.

This clone was observed a handful of times. The rearrangement joins TRBV6-5 to TRBJ2-2; D call uncertain. V dropped 7 bases and J dropped 2 bases, with 11 bases sitting between them. Germline values: CDR1 MNHEY, CDR2 SVGAGI. The CDR3 totals 14 residues. CDR3 nucleotide sequence: TGTGCCAGCAAGAAGCAGCGAAACACCGGGGAGCTGTTTTTT. It yields the protein CASKKQRNTGELFF.

The chain links TRBV6-1 to TRBJ2-1; 8 bases agree with TRBD1. The length of the CDR3 is 16 residues. V lost 4 bases and J lost 0; bases outside the gene matches: 5. Germline V gene sequence: CDR1 MNHNS, CDR2 SASEGT. Here the CDR3 DNA reads TGTGCCAGCAGTGGCGACGGGACAGGCTCCTACAATGAGCAGTTCTTC. It yields the protein CASSGDGTGSYNEQFF.